This T cell receptor (beta chain) comes out of a study of cytomegalovirus exposure and HLA in healthy donors. A remark on this clone: Its specificity is unknown.

The ends were cut back, 6 bases at V and 3 bases at J, with 15 bases in the middle. CDR1 and CDR2 (germline): SNHLY, FYNNEI. The CDR3 has 15 amino acids. Study observations and caveats: Rare TCR sequences predominated, though certain public TCRs were found in many donors. TCR beta V segments were, for the most part, productive about 87% or about 30% of the time in an earlier analysis. The authors later found most CMV-associated TCR beta chains appeared HLA-restricted. Immune exposure information comprised only CMV serostatus.

PCR was performed using 60 Vbeta and 13 Jbeta primers. TCRdb's copy holds only in-frame clones and misses some; the assay was immunoSEQ multiplex PCR. Of around 170,000 clones in the sample, over 60% were seen once. V is TRBV2 and J is TRBJ2-1, with D perhaps TRBD2 (6 bases). The source is a girl aged 5-17 years in good health and CMV-seronegative. Sequencing was carried out using PBMCs. The CDR3 sequence is CASRKSGLLYNEQFF. DNA of the CDR3: TGTGCCAGCAGGAAAAGCGGGCTACTCTACAATGAGCAGTTCTTC.